What follows are 22 T cell receptor beta chains derived from one specimen sequenced in a study of blood T cell repertoires in COVID-19. Assay: immunoSEQ multiplex PCR; the TCRdb copy retains only in-frame clones and omits some. Here the sample spans some 290,000 clones, almost 90% being singletons. The sequenced sample consisted of peripheral blood. These receptors all come from a woman between 35 and 50 years old with COVID-19, enrolled during active disease.

The rearrangement links TRBV7-3 to TRBJ2-1; D might be TRBD1 (6 bases). The CDR3 is 13 amino acids. Germline-derived CDR1 and CDR2 are SGHTA and FQGTGA. V lost 5 bases and J lost 9, with 14 bases in between. Here the CDR3 reads CASSPQGVSEQFF. The CDR3 nucleotides are TGTGCCAGCAGCCCACAGGGTGTTTCTGAGCAGTTCTTC.

The chain carries TRBV28 and TRBJ1-5; 8 nucleotides match TRBD1. The length of the CDR3 is 17 residues. Per germline, CDR1 MDHEN and CDR2 SYDVKM. The J segment lost 0 bases and the V segment lost 5 bases, leaving 9 bases of the junction unmatched. CDR3 residues: CASSPSRTGSSNQPQHF. CDR3 sequence (DNA): TGTGCCAGCAGTCCCTCCCGGACAGGGTCTAGCAATCAGCCCCAGCATTTT.

This chain connects TRBV28 to TRBJ1-2; TRBD1 matches at 10 bases. The CDR3 contains 17 residues. Trimming cost V 6 bases and J 0 bases; bases outside gene matches: 10. Germline V lookup: CDR1 MDHEN, CDR2 SYDVKM. DNA for the CDR3: TGTGCCAGCAGCCAGGAGGGGACAGGGGCAGCTAACTATGGCTACACCTTC. Protein product: CASSQEGTGAANYGYTF.

CDR3 region: CASSLTRRANYGYTF. CDR3 nucleotide sequence: TGTGCCAGCAGTTTAACGCGGAGAGCTAACTATGGCTACACCTTC. J is TRBJ1-2 and V is TRBV28, with D hard to call. The CDR3 runs to 15 residues. Trimming removed 2 bases from V and 0 bases from J, with 10 bases in between. Germline V gives CDR1 MDHEN, CDR2 SYDVKM.

This chain connects TRBV12-3 or TRBV12-4 to TRBJ1-2; no clear D gene. V lost 8 bases to trimming and J lost 8 bases, with 6 bases between them. The CDR3 is 9 residues long. In nucleotides, the CDR3 is TGTGCCAGCGCGAGGGGCTACACCTTC. Its translation: CASARGYTF.

V usage is TRBV4-2 and J usage is TRBJ1-2; D is undetermined. V gave up 1 base and J gave up 2 bases, with 5 bases separating them. CDR1 is LGHNA, CDR2 YNFKEQ, per germline. The CDR3 contains 13 residues. CDR3 amino acids: CASSQVLNYGYTF. In DNA, the CDR3 is TGTGCCAGCAGCCAAGTTCTGAACTATGGCTACACCTTC.

The table lists this clone with a count of one. The chain carries TRBV6-6 and TRBJ1-2; a possible D gene is TRBD1 (5 bases). With 6 bases removed from V and 8 bases from J, the gap between germline ends came to 19 bases. Germline V gene data show CDR1 as MNHNY and CDR2 as SVGAGI (reference sequence). The CDR3 has 14 residues. The CDR3 region is CASSPTGNLEGYTF. DNA for the CDR3: TGTGCCAGCAGCCCTACAGGTAATCTAGAGGGCTACACCTTC.

The rearrangement joins TRBV7-9 to TRBJ2-7; 7 nucleotides agree with TRBD2. Trimming took 0 bases from V and 7 from J; bases not matched to a gene: 6. The CDR3 sequence is 14 residues long. Looked up from germline, CDR1 is SEHNR and CDR2 is FQNEAQ (reference sequence). The CDR3 is CASSLAGGMWEQYF. The CDR3 coding sequence is TGTGCCAGCAGCTTAGCGGGGGGGATGTGGGAGCAGTACTTC. The variable domain in full, completed from reference TRBV7-9 and TRBJ2-7, reads DTGVSQNPRHKITKRGQNVTFRCDPISEHNRLYWYRQTLGQGPEFLTYFQNEAQLEKSRLLSDRFSAERPKGSFSTLEIQRTEQGDSAMYLCASSLAGGMWEQYFGPGTRLTVT.

This chain connects TRBV18 to TRBJ1-3; 7 bases agree with TRBD1. The length of the CDR3 is 16 residues. Per the germline V gene, CDR1 is KGHSH and CDR2 is LQKENI. Trimming at V came to 4 bases and at J to 2 bases, leaving 8 bases not matched to a gene. CDR3 sequence (DNA): TGTGCCAGCTCACAAATGACAGGGATCGCTGGAAACACCATATATTTT. Encoded protein: CASSQMTGIAGNTIYF.

The V call is TRBV12-3 or TRBV12-4, the J call TRBJ1-2, with 7 bases fitting TRBD1. The ends lost 4 bases at V and 6 bases at J; junction bases unmatched: 2. The CDR3 loop spans 12 amino acids. CDR3 sequence: CASSYTGDGYTF. The CDR3, as DNA: TGTGCCAGCAGTTATACAGGGGATGGCTACACCTTC.

The rearrangement uses TRBV14 and TRBJ1-6; D perhaps matches TRBD1 (6 bases). Looked up from germline, CDR1 is SGHDN and CDR2 is FVKESK. V lost 3 bases, J lost 6 bases, and 12 bases lay in between. This CDR3 has 15 amino acids. The CDR3 coding sequence is TGTGCCAGCAGCCACCTACAGGGACCTAATTCACCCCTCCACTTT. This codes for CASSHLQGPNSPLHF.

This clone occurred once. The J gene is TRBJ2-4, the V gene TRBV3-1 (or the pseudogene TRBV3-2), with 7 bases identical to TRBD2. Per germline, CDR1 LGHDT and CDR2 YNNKEL (reference sequence). The CDR3 totals 15 residues. V shed 2 bases, J shed 0 bases, and the junction held 1 base outside the gene matches. CDR3 in DNA: TGTGCCAGCAGCCAAAAGCGGGGAGCCAAAAACATTCAGTACTTC. Translating gives CASSQKRGAKNIQYF.

V usage is TRBV7-2 and J usage is TRBJ1-2, with a weak D call TRBD1 (5 bases). The CDR3 is made up of 15 amino acids. V was cut by 1 base and J by 5 bases, with 14 bases left in between. CDR1 and CDR2 from the germline V gene are SGHTA and FQGNSA. CDR3 amino acids: CASSLESRQPYGYTF. In nucleotides, the CDR3 is TGTGCCAGCAGCTTAGAATCCCGACAGCCGTATGGCTACACCTTC.

V usage is TRBV5-1 and J usage is TRBJ1-2; TRBD1 is a possible D gene (5 bases). The germline CDR1 and CDR2 sequences are SGHRS and YFSETQ. CDR3 length equals 12 residues. Deletions cut 5 bases from V and 8 bases from J, with 13 bases between. DNA of the CDR3: TGCGCCAGCAGTCGGGACTTTGGGGGCTACACCTTC. It specifies CASSRDFGGYTF.

V gene TRBV28 combines with J gene TRBJ2-7; a possible D gene is TRBD1 (6 bases). This CDR3 is built from 15 residues. Germline-derived CDR1 and CDR2 are MDHEN and SYDVKM. V gave up 5 bases and J gave up 1 base, with 15 bases separating them. CDR3 in amino acids: CASSIPRGQSYEQYF. CDR3 coding DNA: TGTGCCAGCAGTATCCCCAGGGGTCAGTCCTACGAGCAGTACTTC.

CDR3: CASSVPGTGDSPLHF. The CDR3 nucleotides read TGTGCCAGCAGCGTCCCCGGGACAGGGGATTCACCCCTCCACTTT. The V and J genes are TRBV7-9 and TRBJ1-6; 10 positions match TRBD1. Germline CDR1 SEHNR, CDR2 FQNEAQ (reference sequence). J gave up 8 bases and V 5 bases, and 6 bases lay outside the gene matches. The CDR3 is made up of 15 amino acids.

This clone came up a few times. V gene TRBV29-1 combines with J gene TRBJ1-5; D may be TRBD1 (5 bases). V lost 1 base and J 1 base, leaving 8 bases between the germline ends. Germline V gene lookup returns CDR1 SQVTM and CDR2 ANQGSEA. The CDR3 sequence is 14 residues long. This CDR3 reads CSVEGGESNQPQHF. In nucleotides, the CDR3 is TGCAGCGTTGAAGGGGGCGAGAGCAATCAGCCCCAGCATTTT.

The rearrangement links TRBV7-6 to TRBJ1-2; D is uncertain. The CDR3 has 12 amino acids. Germline assignment: CDR1 SGHVS and CDR2 FNYEAQ. V was shortened by 5 bases and J by 8 bases, with 12 bases between the two germline ends. The CDR3: CASSPYRGGYTF. The DNA of the CDR3 is TGTGCCAGCAGCCCCTACCGGGGAGGCTACACCTTC.

This chain uses TRBV5-4 with TRBJ2-5; TRBD2 agrees at 8 bases. J was trimmed by 4 bases and V by 3 bases; bases with no gene match: 8. This CDR3 is 15 amino acids long. Per germline, CDR1 SGHNT and CDR2 YYREEE (reference sequence). The CDR3 DNA sequence: TGTGCCAGCAGCTATAAGGGGGGACTAGGAGAGACCCAGTACTTC. Protein sequence: CASSYKGGLGETQYF.

This sequence joins TRBV4-1 and TRBJ2-3; 10 bases are a match to TRBD2. Germline V gene lookup returns CDR1 MGHRA and CDR2 YSYEKL. The CDR3 sequence is 19 residues long. The ends lost 1 base at V and 2 bases at J; junction bases unmatched: 12. For the CDR3, the DNA is TGCGCCAGCAGCCAAGTTGCTCTCACTAGCGGGGACAACACAGATACGCAGTATTTT. It is translated as CASSQVALTSGDNTDTQYF.

V gene TRBV18 combines with J gene TRBJ2-1; D uncertain. The CDR3 is 16 residues long. In germline, CDR1 is KGHSH, CDR2 LQKENI. The V end lost 4 bases, the J end lost 0 bases, and 13 bases lay between the germline ends. In DNA form, the CDR3 reads TGTGCCAGCTCACTCGAACTGTCCCTCTCCTACAATGAGCAGTTCTTC. Protein sequence: CASSLELSLSYNEQFF. Drawing the rest from reference TRBV18 and TRBJ2-1, the complete variable domain is NAGVMQNPRHLVRRRGQEARLRCSPMKGHSHVYWYRQLPEEGLKFMVYLQKENIIDESGMPKERFSAEFPKEGPSILRIQQVVRGDSAAYFCASSLELSLSYNEQFFGPGTRLTVL.

This chain uses TRBV27 with TRBJ1-1; D possibly corresponds to TRBD1 (5 bases). The CDR3 is 15 amino acids. V was trimmed by 8 bases and J by 1 base, leaving 17 bases between them. Germline V gene data show CDR1 as MNHEY and CDR2 as SMNVEV (reference sequence). The CDR3 nucleotides read TGTGCCAGCGCCACCGGGGGGGTGAGGAACACTGAAGCTTTCTTT. The encoded protein is CASATGGVRNTEAFF.